Presented here are 28 T cell receptor beta chains from one specimen sequenced in a study of T cells expressing NK-cell markers. TCRdb re-called the 5' RACE reads and gives one entry per CDR3 protein, without DNA. Its clone listing holds 150,000 to 200,000 distinct CDR3 sequences. The sample taken for sequencing was blood T cells: a sorted CD56 or NKG2C T cell subset, CD4+ or CD8+ T cells, or bulk PBMC T cells (not recorded which). The source is a woman between 18 and 70 years old in good health.

The chain couples TRBV7-3 to TRBJ2-5; TCRdb returns TRBD1, unconfirmable since there is no DNA. The CDR3 has 14 residues. Per germline, CDR1 SGHTA and CDR2 FQGTGA. CDR3 in amino acids: CASLRRGAGETQYF.

The rearrangement links TRBV4-1 to TRBJ2-5; TCRdb selects TRBD2, and the lack of DNA leaves this call unchecked. Germline-derived CDR1 and CDR2 are MGHRA and YSYEKL. The CDR3 length is 16 residues. CDR3 residues: CASSRTFSGNRPGEYF.

CDR3 in amino acids: CASSEFGSIQETQYF. The chain uses TRBV2 and TRBJ2-5. Germline V gene sequence: CDR1 SNHLY, CDR2 FYNNEI. This CDR3 spans 15 amino acids.

The V call is TRBV27, the J call TRBJ1-2; TCRdb's D call of TRBD1 is untestable without DNA. Looked up from germline, CDR1 is MNHEY and CDR2 is SMNVEV (reference sequence). The CDR3 consists of 12 residues. CDR3 sequence: CASSSRTEGYTF.

The chain recombines TRBV3-1 with TRBJ1-6. The germline V gene encodes CDR1 LGHDT and CDR2 YNNKEL (reference sequence). This CDR3 has 18 residues. The CDR3 sequence: CASSLRSEGSSYNSPLHF. Using reference TRBV3-1 and TRBJ1-6 for the parts outside the CDR3, the full variable domain is DTAVSQTPKYLVTQMGNDKSIKCEQNLGHDTMYWYKQDSKKFLKIMFSYNNKELIINETVPNRFSPKSPDKAHLNLHINSLELGDSAVYFCASSLRSEGSSYNSPLHFGNGTRLTVT.

The J gene is TRBJ2-7, the V gene TRBV27; the TCRdb call, TRBD2, lacks DNA for checking. The CDR3 runs 16 residues. The V gene's germline CDR1 is MNHEY and CDR2 SMNVEV (reference sequence). This CDR3 is CASSPQGLAGFSEQYF.

V and J are TRBV19 and TRBJ1-4; TCRdb gives TRBD1 as the D gene, but with no DNA this cannot be confirmed. Germline-derived CDR1 and CDR2 are LNHDA and SQIVND (reference sequence). The CDR3 covers 14 residues. This chain's CDR3 is CASSTGSTNEKLFF.

The chain carries TRBV6-1 and TRBJ1-1; TCRdb selects TRBD1, and the lack of DNA leaves this call unchecked. The CDR3 runs 15 residues. CDR1 is MNHNS, CDR2 SASEGT, per germline. The CDR3 loop reads CASRWDSRLNTEAFF.

This chain connects TRBV12-3 or TRBV12-4 to TRBJ2-5; TCRdb reports TRBD1, a call that lacks DNA to check it against. The CDR3 consists of 14 residues. CDR3: CASTQQGYQETQYF.

The rearrangement joins TRBV12-3 or TRBV12-4 to TRBJ2-7; TCRdb's D call of TRBD1 is untestable without DNA. The CDR3 is 14 amino acids. CDR3 protein: CASSFFGPGYEQYF.

The J gene is TRBJ2-5, the V gene TRBV5-6. Germline-derived CDR1 and CDR2 are SGHDT and YYEEEE. There are 13 residues in the CDR3. This CDR3 is CASSLPVQETQYF. The full variable domain, rest sourced from reference TRBV5-6 and TRBJ2-5, is DAGVTQSPTHLIKTRGQQVTLRCSPKSGHDTVSWYQQALGQGPQFIFQYYEEEERQRGNFPDRFSGHQFPNYSSELNVNALLLGDSALYLCASSLPVQETQYFGPGTRLLVL.

The chain joins TRBV7-3 to TRBJ2-1; the TCRdb D gene call, TRBD1, has no DNA to confirm it. The germline gives CDR1 SGHTA, CDR2 FQGTGA. This CDR3 has 14 amino acids. CDR3: CASSRDRSGNEQFF.

The V call is TRBV5-1, the J call TRBJ2-3; TCRdb picks TRBD1, but there is no DNA to check that call. The CDR3 runs 16 residues. CDR1 and CDR2 (germline): SGHRS, YFSETQ. CDR3 sequence reads: CASSSGQGFSTDTQYF.

CDR3 amino acids: CASSRTTGPYEQYF. V and J are TRBV4-1 and TRBJ2-7. Germline loops: CDR1 MGHRA, CDR2 YSYEKL. The CDR3 covers 14 residues.

This chain connects TRBV7-3 to TRBJ2-7; TCRdb outputs TRBD2, but without DNA this stays unchecked. Germline V CDR1 and CDR2: SGHTA, FQGTGA. There are 14 residues in the CDR3. This CDR3 reads CASSSGPTVYEQYF. Complete variable domain (other parts from reference TRBV7-3 and TRBJ2-7): GAGVSQTPSNKVTEKGKYVELRCDPISGHTALYWYRQSLGQGPEFLIYFQGTGAADDSGLPNDRFFAVRPEGSVSTLKIQRTERGDSAVYLCASSSGPTVYEQYFGPGTRLTVT.

The genes are TRBV20-1 and TRBJ2-5; the TCRdb D gene call, TRBD2, has no DNA to confirm it. CDR3 length: 15 amino acids. Per germline, CDR1 DFQATT and CDR2 SNEGSKA (reference sequence). CDR3 residues: CSASDSGSLQETQYF.

This chain links TRBV5-1 with TRBJ2-2; TCRdb returns TRBD2, unconfirmable since there is no DNA. Germline lookup yields CDR1 SGHRS and CDR2 YFSETQ. The CDR3 runs to 14 residues. Here the CDR3 reads CASSFGLEIGELFF.

The chain combines TRBV12-3 or TRBV12-4 with TRBJ1-2. The CDR3 totals 11 residues. CDR3 residues: CASSFVAGYTF.

The chain uses TRBV5-1 and TRBJ2-4; no DNA is available, so the TRBD2 call from TCRdb remains unchecked. Germline CDR1 SGHRS, CDR2 YFSETQ. The CDR3 runs to 15 residues. CDR3 sequence reads: CASSLAGGRRDIQYF.

The chain uses TRBV5-8 and TRBJ1-4; absent DNA, TCRdb's TRBD1 call cannot be checked. Germline loops: CDR1 SGHTS, CDR2 YDEGEE. This CDR3 has 15 amino acids. This CDR3 reads CASSFPRAEDEKLFF. Complete variable domain (other parts from reference TRBV5-8 and TRBJ1-4): EAGVTQSPTHLIKTRGQQATLRCSPISGHTSVYWYQQALGLGLQFLLWYDEGEERNRGNFPPRFSGRQFPNYSSELNVNALELEDSALYLCASSFPRAEDEKLFFGSGTQLSVL.

The rearrangement uses TRBV30 and TRBJ2-5; as DNA is missing, the TRBD2 call by TCRdb cannot be tested. Germline V gene lookup returns CDR1 GTSNPN and CDR2 SVGIG (reference sequence). This CDR3 region has 13 residues. The CDR3: CAWSDWREETQYF.

The chain combines TRBV28 with TRBJ2-7; TCRdb picks TRBD1, but there is no DNA to check that call. The CDR3 is made up of 15 amino acids. Germline CDR1 MDHEN, CDR2 SYDVKM. This CDR3 is CASAPGGRESYEQYF.

CDR3 protein: CASSQAGGPYEQYF. The chain joins TRBV3-1 to TRBJ2-7; TCRdb indicates TRBD2, and absent DNA this call remains unverified. Germline assignment: CDR1 LGHDT and CDR2 YNNKEL (reference sequence). The length of the CDR3 is 14 residues.

V and J are TRBV6-6 and TRBJ1-1; TCRdb's assignment of TRBD1 cannot be checked, as there is no DNA. Germline V gives CDR1 MNHNY, CDR2 SVGAGI (reference sequence). This CDR3 has 13 amino acids. CDR3 loop: CASSYSTGTEAFF.

The chain links TRBV12-3 or TRBV12-4 to TRBJ2-3; with no DNA, the TCRdb D assignment of TRBD2 cannot be verified. The CDR3 has 13 residues. The CDR3 protein is CASTRLGIDTQYF.

The V gene is TRBV2, the J gene TRBJ2-3. Germline CDR1 reads SNHLY; CDR2 reads FYNNEI. This CDR3 is built from 12 residues. The CDR3 here is CASNIGADTQYF.

The rearrangement uses TRBV12-3 or TRBV12-4 and TRBJ1-1; the D gene TCRdb calls, TRBD1, cannot be checked with no DNA. The CDR3 runs to 14 residues. Here the CDR3 reads CASLSGGASTEAFF.

The V and J genes are TRBV24-1 and TRBJ2-2. Per the germline V gene, CDR1 is KGHDR and CDR2 is SFDVKD. The CDR3 loop spans 12 amino acids. The CDR3 here is CATSGRTGELFF.